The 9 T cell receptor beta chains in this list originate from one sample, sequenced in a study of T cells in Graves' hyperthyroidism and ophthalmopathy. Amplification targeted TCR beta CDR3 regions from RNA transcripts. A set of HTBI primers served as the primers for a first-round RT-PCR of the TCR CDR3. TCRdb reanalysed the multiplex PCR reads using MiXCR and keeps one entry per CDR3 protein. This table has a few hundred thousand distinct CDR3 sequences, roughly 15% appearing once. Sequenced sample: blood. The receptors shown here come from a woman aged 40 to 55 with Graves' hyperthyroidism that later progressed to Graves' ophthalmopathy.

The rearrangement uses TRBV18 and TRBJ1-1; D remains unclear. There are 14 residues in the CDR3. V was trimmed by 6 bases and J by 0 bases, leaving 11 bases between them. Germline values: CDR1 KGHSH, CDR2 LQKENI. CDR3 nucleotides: TGTGCCAGCTCGCTGGGGAGGATGAACACTGAAGCTTTCTTT. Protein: CASSLGRMNTEAFF.

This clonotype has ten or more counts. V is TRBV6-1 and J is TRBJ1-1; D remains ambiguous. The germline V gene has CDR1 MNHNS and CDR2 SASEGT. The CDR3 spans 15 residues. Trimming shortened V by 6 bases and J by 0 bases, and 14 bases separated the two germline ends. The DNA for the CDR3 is TGTGCCAGCAGCGGGAGGTGCGGCATGAACACTGAAGCTTTCTTT. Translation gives CASSGRCGMNTEAFF.

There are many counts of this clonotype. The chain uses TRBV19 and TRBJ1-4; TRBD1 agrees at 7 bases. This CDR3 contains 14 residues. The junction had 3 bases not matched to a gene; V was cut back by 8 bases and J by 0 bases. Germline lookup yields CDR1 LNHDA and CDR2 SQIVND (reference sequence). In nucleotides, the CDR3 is TGTGCCAGTTCGGGACAGCCAACTAATGAAAAACTGTTTTTT. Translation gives CASSGQPTNEKLFF.

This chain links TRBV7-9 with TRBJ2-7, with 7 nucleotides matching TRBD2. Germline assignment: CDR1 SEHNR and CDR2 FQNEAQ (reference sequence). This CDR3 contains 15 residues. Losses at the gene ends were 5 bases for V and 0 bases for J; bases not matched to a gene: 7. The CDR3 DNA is TGTGCCAGCAGCGTATCCGGGACTACCTCCTACGAGCAGTACTTC. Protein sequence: CASSVSGTTSYEQYF.

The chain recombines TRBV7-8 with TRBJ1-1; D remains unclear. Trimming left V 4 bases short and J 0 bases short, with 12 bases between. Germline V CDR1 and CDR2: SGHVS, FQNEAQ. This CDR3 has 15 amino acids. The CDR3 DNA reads TGTGCCAGCAGCTCACGGACTGACATGAACACTGAAGCTTTCTTT. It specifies CASSSRTDMNTEAFF.

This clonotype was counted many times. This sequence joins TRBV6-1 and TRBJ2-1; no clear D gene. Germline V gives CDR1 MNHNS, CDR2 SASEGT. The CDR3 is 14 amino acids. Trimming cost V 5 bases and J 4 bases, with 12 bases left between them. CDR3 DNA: TGTGCCAGCAGTCAAGGGCAATCTTACAATGAGCAGTTCTTC. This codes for CASSQGQSYNEQFF.

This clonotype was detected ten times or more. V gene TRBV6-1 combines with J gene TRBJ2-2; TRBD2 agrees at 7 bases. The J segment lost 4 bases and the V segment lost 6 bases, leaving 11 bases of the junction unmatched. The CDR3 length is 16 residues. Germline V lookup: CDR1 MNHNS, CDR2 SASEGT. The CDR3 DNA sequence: TGTGCCAGCAGGGAATGGGCGGGAGTTAGCACCGGGGAGCTGTTTTTT. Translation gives CASREWAGVSTGELFF.

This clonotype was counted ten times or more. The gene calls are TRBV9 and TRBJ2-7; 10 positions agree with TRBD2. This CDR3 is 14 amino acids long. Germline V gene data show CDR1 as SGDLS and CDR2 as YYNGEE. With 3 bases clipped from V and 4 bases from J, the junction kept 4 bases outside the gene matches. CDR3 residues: CASSEGLAVYEQYF. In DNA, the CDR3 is TGTGCCAGCAGCGAAGGACTAGCGGTGTACGAGCAGTACTTC.

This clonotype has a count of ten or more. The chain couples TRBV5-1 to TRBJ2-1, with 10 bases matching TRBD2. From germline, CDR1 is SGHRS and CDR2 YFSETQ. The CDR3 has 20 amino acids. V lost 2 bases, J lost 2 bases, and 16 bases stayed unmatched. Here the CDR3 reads CASSFPAPTTLAGAYNEQFF. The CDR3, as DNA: TGCGCCAGCAGCTTCCCCGCCCCGACAACCCTAGCGGGAGCCTACAATGAGCAGTTCTTC. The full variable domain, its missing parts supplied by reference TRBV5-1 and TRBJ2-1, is KAGVTQTPRYLIKTRGQQVTLSCSPISGHRSVSWYQQTPGQGLQFLFEYFSETQRNKGNFPGRFSGRQFSNSRSEMNVSTLELGDSALYLCASSFPAPTTLAGAYNEQFFGPGTRLTVL.